This T cell receptor (beta chain) was identified during a study of T cell repertoires and leukemia-associated antigens. At the level of the study: Effective reads per sample ranged from about 3 to 5.0 million.

Germline V gene lookup returns CDR1 SGHAT and CDR2 FQNNGV. CDR3 length: 14 residues. TCRdb reprocessed the 5' RACE reads with MiXCR, giving one entry per CDR3 protein. Of around 12,000 distinct CDR3 sequences detected, 40% to 45% appear once; the ten largest clones hold approximately 26%. This clonotype was detected many times. Antigen unknown. Its ends do not fully match the called genes, so a read error is possible. Study-level points and caveats: Specificity and function of the expanded clones need further investigation. No significant group difference appeared in Vbeta, Jbeta or VDJ counts.

CD3+ T cells were rested overnight without fetal bovine serum. The rearrangement joins TRBV11-2 to TRBJ2-2; tentatively, D is TRBD2 (6 bases). The receptor's source is a female donor in good health. The sequenced material came from CD3+ T cells sorted from blood and cultured. CDR3 sequence reads: CAGSRRGNTGELFF. CDR3 coding DNA: TGTGCCGGCAGCCGGCGGGGAAACACCGGGGAGCTGTTTTTT. The variable domain in full, with the rest retrieved from reference TRBV11-2 and TRBJ2-2, is EAGVAQSPRYKIIEKRQSVAFWCNPISGHATLYWYQQILGQGPKLLIQFQNNGVVDDSQLPKDRFSAERLKGVDSTLKIQPAKLEDSAVYLCAGSRRGNTGELFFGEGSRLTVL.